The 2 T cell receptor beta chains below come from one sample, sequenced in a study of shared clonotypes between healthy human individuals. The protocol was immunoSEQ multiplex PCR, while the TCRdb copy is restricted to in-frame clones and leaves out a portion. The data contain 450,000 to 600,000 clones, roughly 85% of them singletons. The sample taken for sequencing was PBMCs. These receptors all stem from a woman aged 40 to 50 in good health. Some clones in this sample may be carry-over from other donors' samples.

V is TRBV5-4 and J is TRBJ1-1; no clear D. Germline lookup yields CDR1 SGHNT and CDR2 YYREEE (reference sequence). CDR3 size: 14 residues. Trimming removed 0 bases from V and 0 bases from J, with 6 bases in between. CDR3 sequence: CASSLDQMNTEAFF. In DNA form, the CDR3 reads TGTGCCAGCAGCTTGGACCAGATGAACACTGAAGCTTTCTTT. The whole variable domain, filled in from reference TRBV5-4 and TRBJ1-1, reads ETGVTQSPTHLIKTRGQQVTLRCSSQSGHNTVSWYQQALGQGPQFIFQYYREEENGRGNFPPRFSGLQFPNYSSELNVNALELDDSALYLCASSLDQMNTEAFFGQGTRLTVV.

The rearrangement uses TRBV5-1 and TRBJ2-7; possibly TRBD1 for D (6 bases). Trimming pared 0 bases from V and 3 bases from J, leaving 10 bases between. Germline V gene lookup returns CDR1 SGHRS and CDR2 YFSETQ. The CDR3 loop spans 14 amino acids. The chain's CDR3 is CASSLDGTNYEQYF. The CDR3 DNA reads TGCGCCAGCAGCTTGGATGGGACAAACTACGAGCAGTACTTC.